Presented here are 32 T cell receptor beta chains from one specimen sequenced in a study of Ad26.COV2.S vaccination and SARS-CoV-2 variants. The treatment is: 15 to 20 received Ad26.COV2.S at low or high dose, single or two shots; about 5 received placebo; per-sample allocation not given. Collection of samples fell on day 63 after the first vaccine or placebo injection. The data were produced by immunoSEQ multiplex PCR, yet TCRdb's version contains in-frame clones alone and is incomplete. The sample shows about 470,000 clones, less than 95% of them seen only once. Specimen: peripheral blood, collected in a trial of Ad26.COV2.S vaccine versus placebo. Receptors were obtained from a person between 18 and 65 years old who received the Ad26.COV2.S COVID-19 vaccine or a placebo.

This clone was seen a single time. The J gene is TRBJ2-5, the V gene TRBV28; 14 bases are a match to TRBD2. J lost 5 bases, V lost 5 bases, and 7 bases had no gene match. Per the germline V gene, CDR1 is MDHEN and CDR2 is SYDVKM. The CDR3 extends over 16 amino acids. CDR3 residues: CASSHQTSGRVETQYF. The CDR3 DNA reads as TGTGCCAGCAGTCACCAGACTAGCGGGAGGGTGGAGACCCAGTACTTC. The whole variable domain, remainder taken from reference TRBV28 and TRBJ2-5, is DVKVTQSSRYLVKRTGEKVFLECVQDMDHENMFWYRQDPGLGLRLIYFSYDVKMKEKGDIPEGYSVSREKKERFSLILESASTNQTSMYLCASSHQTSGRVETQYFGPGTRLLVL.

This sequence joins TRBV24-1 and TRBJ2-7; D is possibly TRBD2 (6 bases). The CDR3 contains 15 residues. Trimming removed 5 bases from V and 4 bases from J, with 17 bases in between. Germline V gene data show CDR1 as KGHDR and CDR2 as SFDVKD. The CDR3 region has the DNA TGTGCCACCAGTGTCCGGACACAAGGGAGGTACGAGCAGTACTTC. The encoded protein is CATSVRTQGRYEQYF.

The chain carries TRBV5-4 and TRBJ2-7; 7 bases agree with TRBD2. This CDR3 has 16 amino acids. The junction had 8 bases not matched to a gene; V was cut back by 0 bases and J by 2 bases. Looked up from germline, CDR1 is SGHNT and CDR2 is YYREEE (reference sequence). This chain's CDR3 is CASSLGHSGLTYEQYF. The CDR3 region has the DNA TGTGCCAGCAGCTTGGGGCATAGCGGGCTCACCTACGAGCAGTACTTC. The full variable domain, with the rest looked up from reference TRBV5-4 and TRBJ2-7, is ETGVTQSPTHLIKTRGQQVTLRCSSQSGHNTVSWYQQALGQGPQFIFQYYREEENGRGNFPPRFSGLQFPNYSSELNVNALELDDSALYLCASSLGHSGLTYEQYFGPGTRLTVT.

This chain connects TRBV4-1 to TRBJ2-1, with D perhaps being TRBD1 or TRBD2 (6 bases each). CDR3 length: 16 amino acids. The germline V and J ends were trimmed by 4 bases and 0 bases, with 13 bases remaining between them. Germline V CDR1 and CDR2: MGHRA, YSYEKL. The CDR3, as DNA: TGCGCCAGCAGCCGAGAGGGGGGACCCTCCTACAATGAGCAGTTCTTC. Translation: CASSREGGPSYNEQFF.

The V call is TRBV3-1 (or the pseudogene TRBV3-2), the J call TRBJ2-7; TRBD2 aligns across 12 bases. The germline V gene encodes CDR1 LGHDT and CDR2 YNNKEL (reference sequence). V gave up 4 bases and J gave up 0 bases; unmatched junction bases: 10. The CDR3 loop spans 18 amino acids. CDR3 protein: CASSRDPSGRASSYEQYF. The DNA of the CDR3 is TGTGCCAGCAGCCGAGACCCTAGCGGGAGGGCAAGCTCCTACGAGCAGTACTTC.

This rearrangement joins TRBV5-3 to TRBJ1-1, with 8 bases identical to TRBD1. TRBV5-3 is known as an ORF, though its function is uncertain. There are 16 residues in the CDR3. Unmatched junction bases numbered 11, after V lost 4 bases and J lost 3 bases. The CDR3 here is CARSPPRTGLDTEAFF. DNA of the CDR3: TGTGCCAGAAGCCCACCCCGGACAGGGTTGGACACTGAAGCTTTCTTT.

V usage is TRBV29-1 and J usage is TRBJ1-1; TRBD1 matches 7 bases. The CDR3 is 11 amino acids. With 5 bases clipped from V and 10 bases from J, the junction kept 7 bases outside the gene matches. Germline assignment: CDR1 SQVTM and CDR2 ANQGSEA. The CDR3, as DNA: TGCAGCGTTTACGACAGGGAGGGAGCTTTCTTT. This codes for CSVYDREGAFF.

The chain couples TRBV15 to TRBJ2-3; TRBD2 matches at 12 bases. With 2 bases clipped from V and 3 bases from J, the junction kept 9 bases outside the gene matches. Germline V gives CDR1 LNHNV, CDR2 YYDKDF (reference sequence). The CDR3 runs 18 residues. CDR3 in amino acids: CATSRTLGLAGGTDTQYF. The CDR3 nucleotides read TGTGCCACCAGCAGAACACTGGGGCTAGCGGGAGGGACAGATACGCAGTATTTT.

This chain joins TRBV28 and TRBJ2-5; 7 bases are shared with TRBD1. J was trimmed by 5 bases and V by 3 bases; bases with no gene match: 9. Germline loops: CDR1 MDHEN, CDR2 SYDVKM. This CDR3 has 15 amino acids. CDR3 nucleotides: TGTGCCAGCAGTTTGGGGGCAGGGGGATCTGAGACCCAGTACTTC. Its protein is CASSLGAGGSETQYF. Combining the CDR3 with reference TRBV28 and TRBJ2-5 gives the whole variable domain DVKVTQSSRYLVKRTGEKVFLECVQDMDHENMFWYRQDPGLGLRLIYFSYDVKMKEKGDIPEGYSVSREKKERFSLILESASTNQTSMYLCASSLGAGGSETQYFGPGTRLLVL.

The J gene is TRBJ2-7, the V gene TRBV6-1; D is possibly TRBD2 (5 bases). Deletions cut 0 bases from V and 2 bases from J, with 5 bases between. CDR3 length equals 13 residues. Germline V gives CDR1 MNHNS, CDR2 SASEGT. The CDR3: CASSEAGTYEQYF. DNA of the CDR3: TGTGCCAGCAGTGAAGCCGGGACCTACGAGCAGTACTTC.

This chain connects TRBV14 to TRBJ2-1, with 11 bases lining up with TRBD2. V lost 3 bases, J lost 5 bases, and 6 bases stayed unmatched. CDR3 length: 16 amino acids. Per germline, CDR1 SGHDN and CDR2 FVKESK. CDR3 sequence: CASSHASGRTDNEQFF. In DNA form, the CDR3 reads TGTGCCAGCAGCCACGCTAGCGGGAGGACGGACAATGAGCAGTTCTTC.

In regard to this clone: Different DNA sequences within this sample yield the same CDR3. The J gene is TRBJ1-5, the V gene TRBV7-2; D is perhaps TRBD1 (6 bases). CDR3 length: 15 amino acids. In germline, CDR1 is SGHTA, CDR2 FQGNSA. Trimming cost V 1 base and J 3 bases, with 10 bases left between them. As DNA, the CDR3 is TGTGCCAGCAGCTTAGACAGGGCCTCCAATCAGCCCCAGCATTTT. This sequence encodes CASSLDRASNQPQHF.

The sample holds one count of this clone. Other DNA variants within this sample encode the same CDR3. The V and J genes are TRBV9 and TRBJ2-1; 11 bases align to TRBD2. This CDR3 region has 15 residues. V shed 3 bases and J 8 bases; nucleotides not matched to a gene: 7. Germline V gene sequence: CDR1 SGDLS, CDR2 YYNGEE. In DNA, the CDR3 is TGTGCCAGCAGCGCCTTAGCGGGAGGGGGCGATGAGCAGTTCTTC. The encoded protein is CASSALAGGGDEQFF.

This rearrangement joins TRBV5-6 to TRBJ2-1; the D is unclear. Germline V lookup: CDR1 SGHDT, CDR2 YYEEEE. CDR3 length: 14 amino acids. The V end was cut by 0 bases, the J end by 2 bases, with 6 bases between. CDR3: CASSLVATYNEQFF. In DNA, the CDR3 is TGTGCCAGCAGCTTGGTAGCTACCTACAATGAGCAGTTCTTC.

The DNA of the CDR3 is TGTGCCAGCAGCTCCAAGACAGGGGGCACAGATACGCAGTATTTT. Translated: CASSSKTGGTDTQYF. The J gene is TRBJ2-3, the V gene TRBV5-4; 8 nucleotides align to TRBD1. This CDR3 has 15 amino acids. The V gene's germline CDR1 is SGHNT and CDR2 YYREEE (reference sequence). Trimming removed 3 bases from V and 1 base from J; junction bases left unmatched: 4. The full variable domain, rest sourced from reference TRBV5-4 and TRBJ2-3, is ETGVTQSPTHLIKTRGQQVTLRCSSQSGHNTVSWYQQALGQGPQFIFQYYREEENGRGNFPPRFSGLQFPNYSSELNVNALELDDSALYLCASSSKTGGTDTQYFGPGTRLTVL.

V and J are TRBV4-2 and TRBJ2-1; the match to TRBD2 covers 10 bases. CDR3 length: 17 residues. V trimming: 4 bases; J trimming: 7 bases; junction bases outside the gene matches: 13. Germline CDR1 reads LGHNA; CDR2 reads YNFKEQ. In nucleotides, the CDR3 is TGTGCCAGCAGCCCACCCGGCGAGAGCGGGAGGGAAAATGAGCAGTTCTTC. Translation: CASSPPGESGRENEQFF.

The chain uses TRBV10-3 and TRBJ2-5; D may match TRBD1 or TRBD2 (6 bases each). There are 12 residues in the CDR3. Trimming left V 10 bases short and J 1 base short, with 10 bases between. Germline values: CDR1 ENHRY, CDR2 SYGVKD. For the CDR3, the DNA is TGTGCCAGCGGGACAACCCAAGAGACCCAGTACTTC. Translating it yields CASGTTQETQYF.

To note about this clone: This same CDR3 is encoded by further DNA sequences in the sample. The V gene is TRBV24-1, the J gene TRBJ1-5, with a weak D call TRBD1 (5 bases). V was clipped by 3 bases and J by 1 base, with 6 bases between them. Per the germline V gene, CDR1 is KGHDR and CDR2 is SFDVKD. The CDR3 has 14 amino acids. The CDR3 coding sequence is TGTGCCACCAGTGATCGGGACAGCAATCAGCCCCAGCATTTT. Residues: CATSDRDSNQPQHF.

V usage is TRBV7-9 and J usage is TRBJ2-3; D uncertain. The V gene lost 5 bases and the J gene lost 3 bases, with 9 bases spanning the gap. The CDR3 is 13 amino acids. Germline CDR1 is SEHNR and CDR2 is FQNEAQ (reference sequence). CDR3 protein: CASSLRRTDTQYF. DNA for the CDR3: TGTGCCAGCAGCCTTAGAAGGACAGATACGCAGTATTTT.

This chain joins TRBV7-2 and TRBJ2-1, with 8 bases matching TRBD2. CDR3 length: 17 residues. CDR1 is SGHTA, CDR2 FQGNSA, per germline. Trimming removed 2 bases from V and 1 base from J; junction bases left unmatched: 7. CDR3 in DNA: TGTGCCAGCAGCTTACTAGCGGGTAGGGGGTCCTACAATGAGCAGTTCTTC. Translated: CASSLLAGRGSYNEQFF.

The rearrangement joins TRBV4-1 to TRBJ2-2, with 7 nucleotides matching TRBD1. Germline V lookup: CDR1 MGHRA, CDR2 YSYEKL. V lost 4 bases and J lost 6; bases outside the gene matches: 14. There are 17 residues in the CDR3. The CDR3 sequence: CASSPRGNRGIPGELFF. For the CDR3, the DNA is TGCGCCAGCAGCCCCAGGGGGAACAGAGGTATCCCCGGGGAGCTGTTTTTT.

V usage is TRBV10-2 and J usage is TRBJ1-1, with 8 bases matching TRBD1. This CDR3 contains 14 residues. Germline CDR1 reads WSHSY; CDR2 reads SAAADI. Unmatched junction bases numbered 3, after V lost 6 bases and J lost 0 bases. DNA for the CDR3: TGCGCCAGCAGCCGGGACAGGATGAACACTGAAGCTTTCTTT. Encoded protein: CASSRDRMNTEAFF.

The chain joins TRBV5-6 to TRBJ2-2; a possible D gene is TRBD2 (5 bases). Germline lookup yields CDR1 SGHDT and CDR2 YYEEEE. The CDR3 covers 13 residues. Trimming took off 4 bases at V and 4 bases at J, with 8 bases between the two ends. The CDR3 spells CASSPRGTGELFF. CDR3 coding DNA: TGTGCCAGCAGCCCCCGGGGCACCGGGGAGCTGTTTTTT.

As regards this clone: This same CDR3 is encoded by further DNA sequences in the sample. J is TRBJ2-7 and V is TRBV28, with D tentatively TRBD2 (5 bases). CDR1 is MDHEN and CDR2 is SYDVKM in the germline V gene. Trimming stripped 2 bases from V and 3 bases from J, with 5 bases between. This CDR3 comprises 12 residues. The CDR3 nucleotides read TGTGCCAGCAGTTTAGAGGGCTACGAGCAGTACTTC. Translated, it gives CASSLEGYEQYF.

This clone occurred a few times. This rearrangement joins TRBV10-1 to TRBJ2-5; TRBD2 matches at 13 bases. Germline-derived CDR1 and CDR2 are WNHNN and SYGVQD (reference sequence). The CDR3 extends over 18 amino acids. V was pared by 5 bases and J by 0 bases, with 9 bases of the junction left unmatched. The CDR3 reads CASSHNFTSGRDQETQYF. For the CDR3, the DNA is TGCGCCAGCAGTCATAATTTTACTAGCGGGAGGGACCAAGAGACCCAGTACTTC.

This chain's CDR3 is CASSSPTGVDGYTF. CDR3 nucleotide sequence: TGTGCCAGCAGTTCCCCGACAGGGGTAGATGGCTACACCTTC. The chain recombines TRBV5-4 with TRBJ1-2, with 8 bases aligning to TRBD1. The CDR3 is 14 residues long. The germline CDR1 and CDR2 sequences are SGHNT and YYREEE (reference sequence). V was pared by 5 bases and J by 6 bases, with 9 bases of the junction left unmatched.

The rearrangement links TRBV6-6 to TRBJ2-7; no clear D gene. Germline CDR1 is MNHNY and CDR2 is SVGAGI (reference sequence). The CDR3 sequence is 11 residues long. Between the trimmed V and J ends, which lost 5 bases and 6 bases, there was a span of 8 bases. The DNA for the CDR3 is TGTGCCAGCAGTCCCTCCCTCGAGCAGTACTTC. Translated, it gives CASSPSLEQYF.

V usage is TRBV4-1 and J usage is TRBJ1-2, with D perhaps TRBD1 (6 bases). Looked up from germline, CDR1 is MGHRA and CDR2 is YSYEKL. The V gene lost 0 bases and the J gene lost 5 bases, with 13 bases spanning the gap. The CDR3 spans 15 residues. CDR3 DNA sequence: TGCGCCAGCAGCCAAGACAGGGGCGAAGGGTATGGCTACACCTTC. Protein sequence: CASSQDRGEGYGYTF.

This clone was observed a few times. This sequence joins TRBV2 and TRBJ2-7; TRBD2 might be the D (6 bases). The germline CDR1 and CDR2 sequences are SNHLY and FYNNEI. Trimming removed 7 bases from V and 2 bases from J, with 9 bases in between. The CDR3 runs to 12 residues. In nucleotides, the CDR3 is TGTGCCAGCAAGCCTAGCGCCTACGAGCAGTACTTC. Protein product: CASKPSAYEQYF.

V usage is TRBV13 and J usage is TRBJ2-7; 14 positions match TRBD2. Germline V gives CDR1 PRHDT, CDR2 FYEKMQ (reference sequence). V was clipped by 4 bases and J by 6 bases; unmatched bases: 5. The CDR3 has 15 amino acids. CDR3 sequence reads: CASSWGLAGDLEQYF. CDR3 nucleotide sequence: TGTGCCAGCAGCTGGGGACTAGCGGGAGATCTCGAGCAGTACTTC.

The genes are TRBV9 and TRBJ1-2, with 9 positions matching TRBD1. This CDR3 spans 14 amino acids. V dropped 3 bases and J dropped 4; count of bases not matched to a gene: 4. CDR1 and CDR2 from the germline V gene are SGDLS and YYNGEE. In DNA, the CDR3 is TGTGCCAGCAGCGCCAGGACAGGGGCCTATGGCTACACCTTC. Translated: CASSARTGAYGYTF. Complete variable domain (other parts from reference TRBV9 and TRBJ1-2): DSGVTQTPKHLITATGQRVTLRCSPRSGDLSVYWYQQSLDQGLQFLIQYYNGEERAKGNILERFSAQQFPDLHSELNLSSLELGDSALYFCASSARTGAYGYTFGSGTRLTVV.

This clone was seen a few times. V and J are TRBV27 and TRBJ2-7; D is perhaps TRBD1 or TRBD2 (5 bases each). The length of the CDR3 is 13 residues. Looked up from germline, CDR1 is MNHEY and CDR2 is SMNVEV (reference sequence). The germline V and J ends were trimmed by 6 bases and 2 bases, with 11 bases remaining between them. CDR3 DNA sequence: TGTGCCAGCAGCCTGGGGGTTGCCTACGAGCAGTACTTC. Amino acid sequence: CASSLGVAYEQYF.